The 30 T cell receptor beta chains in this list originate from one sample, sequenced in a study of T cells in localized non-small cell lung cancer. Profiling relied on immunoSEQ multiplex PCR, and the TCRdb table lists in-frame clones only, not all of them. The sample has approximately 24,000 clones, approximately 90% seen once. Sequencing was performed on peripheral blood, taken before any cancer treatment. Receptor source: a female donor older than 55 with stage II squamous cell lung carcinoma.

For this clone: Other DNA sequences in the sample encode the same CDR3. The chain employs TRBV30 and TRBJ2-1, with D hard to call. Germline V lookup: CDR1 GTSNPN, CDR2 SVGIG (reference sequence). The CDR3 runs to 13 residues. Trimming pared 0 bases from V and 5 bases from J, leaving 8 bases between. The CDR3 DNA follows: TGTGCCTGGAGTGTAGGTCCTGACAATGAGCAGTTCTTC. Its translation: CAWSVGPDNEQFF.

This sequence joins TRBV10-3 and TRBJ1-2; no reliable D call. Germline V gives CDR1 ENHRY, CDR2 SYGVKD. Trimming removed 2 bases from V and 7 bases from J, with 8 bases in between. This CDR3 has 12 residues. CDR3 bases: TGTGCCATCAGTGAGATCCAGGCTGGCTACACCTTC. This codes for CAISEIQAGYTF.

The gene calls are TRBV5-4 and TRBJ2-3; 8 positions agree with TRBD2. Germline V lookup: CDR1 SGHNT, CDR2 YYREEE (reference sequence). Trimming at V came to 0 bases and at J to 5 bases, leaving 5 bases not matched to a gene. The CDR3 covers 15 residues. CDR3 sequence: CASSLGSGGGDTQYF. DNA for the CDR3: TGTGCCAGCAGCTTGGGGAGCGGGGGTGGAGATACGCAGTATTTT.

The rearrangement links TRBV10-2 to TRBJ1-6; D may be TRBD1 (6 bases). The CDR3 has 13 residues. Per germline, CDR1 WSHSY and CDR2 SAAADI. The V gene lost 3 bases and the J gene lost 9 bases, with 9 bases spanning the gap. CDR3 sequence: CASSDQGTSPLHF. CDR3 bases: TGCGCCAGCAGTGATCAGGGGACTTCACCCCTCCACTTT.

V and J are TRBV29-1 and TRBJ2-3, with D possibly TRBD1 on 6 matching bases. CDR1 and CDR2 (germline): SQVTM, ANQGSEA. CDR3 length equals 14 residues. Between the trimmed V and J ends, which lost 4 bases and 2 bases, there was a span of 13 bases. The CDR3 region has the DNA TGCAGCGTTGGTAGGACAGTTCCCACAGATACGCAGTATTTT. It codes for CSVGRTVPTDTQYF.

J is TRBJ2-3 and V is TRBV6-6; 8 bases fit TRBD2. Germline loops: CDR1 MNHNY, CDR2 SVGAGI (reference sequence). V dropped 6 bases and J dropped 2; count of bases not matched to a gene: 10. This CDR3 has 16 amino acids. The CDR3 DNA follows: TGTGCCAGCAGAGAGAGTAGCGGGGCTTACACAGATACGCAGTATTTT. This gives the protein CASRESSGAYTDTQYF.

The chain employs TRBV14 and TRBJ1-1; D might be TRBD1 (6 bases). Per germline, CDR1 SGHDN and CDR2 FVKESK. Trimming cost V 3 bases and J 0 bases, with 11 bases left between them. This CDR3 has 15 amino acids. The CDR3 reads CASSHPWTVNTEAFF. CDR3 coding DNA: TGTGCCAGCAGCCACCCCTGGACAGTGAACACTGAAGCTTTCTTT.

In its sample, this clone ranks as large (0.1 to 1%). The rearrangement links TRBV29-1 to TRBJ1-2, with 7 bases fitting TRBD1. V shed 6 bases, J shed 3 bases, and the junction held 19 bases outside the gene matches. Looked up from germline, CDR1 is SQVTM and CDR2 is ANQGSEA. The CDR3 covers 17 residues. CDR3 nucleotide sequence: TGCAGCGTCGCCGCATACGGAACTCCAGACAGGGACTATGGCTACACCTTC. Amino acid sequence: CSVAAYGTPDRDYGYTF.

The V call is TRBV19, the J call TRBJ1-2; TRBD1 matches at 9 bases. Germline assignment: CDR1 LNHDA and CDR2 SQIVND (reference sequence). This CDR3 contains 15 residues. V lost 3 bases to trimming and J lost 9 bases; unmatched junction nucleotides: 11. For the CDR3, the DNA is TGTGCCAGTAGTATTCCACAGGGGGCCTTCGTGAGCTACACCTTC. Translating gives CASSIPQGAFVSYTF. Based on the CDR3 plus reference TRBV19 and TRBJ1-2, the full variable domain is DGGITQSPKYLFRKEGQNVTLSCEQNLNHDAMYWYRQDPGQGLRLIYYSQIVNDFQKGDIAEGYSVSREKKESFPLTVTSAQKNPTAFYLCASSIPQGAFVSYTFGSGTRLTVV.

V gene TRBV7-6 combines with J gene TRBJ2-7; TRBD2 matches at 11 bases. Germline loops: CDR1 SGHVS, CDR2 FNYEAQ. The CDR3 has 14 residues. The junction had 6 bases not matched to a gene; V was cut back by 6 bases and J by 5 bases. The CDR3 region is CASSITSGSHEQYF. CDR3 sequence (DNA): TGTGCCAGCAGTATAACTAGCGGGAGTCACGAGCAGTACTTC.

The CDR3 spells CASSLGYLEGYTF. CDR3 sequence (DNA): TGTGCCAGCAGCTTAGGGTACCTCGAAGGCTACACCTTC. J is TRBJ1-2 and V is TRBV11-2; D is undetermined. This CDR3 spans 13 amino acids. Germline loops: CDR1 SGHAT, CDR2 FQNNGV. V was clipped by 1 base and J by 8 bases, with 11 bases between them.

This clone was recorded once. The CDR3 here is CASSTRNAPGKNQPQHF. The CDR3 DNA sequence: TGTGCCAGTAGCACACGAAACGCCCCGGGAAAAAATCAGCCCCAGCATTTT. The genes are TRBV19 and TRBJ1-5; the D is unclear. Germline assignment: CDR1 LNHDA and CDR2 SQIVND (reference sequence). The CDR3 has 17 amino acids. The V and J ends lost 6 bases and 4 bases respectively, with 22 bases between them.

The chain links TRBV10-2 to TRBJ1-5; D might be TRBD1 (5 bases). Germline values: CDR1 WSHSY, CDR2 SAAADI. This CDR3 is built from 13 residues. Trimming removed 7 bases from V and 5 bases from J, with 12 bases in between. Here the CDR3 DNA reads TGCGCCAGCACTGATTGGGGGGATCAGCCCCAGCATTTT. This codes for CASTDWGDQPQHF.

This chain uses TRBV5-5 with TRBJ2-7; D gene uncertain. The CDR3 is made up of 15 amino acids. CDR1 and CDR2 (germline): SGHKS, YYEKEE (reference sequence). Between the trimmed V and J ends, which lost 4 bases and 0 bases, there was a span of 14 bases. The CDR3: CASSLAFMSSYEQYF. CDR3 bases: TGTGCCAGCAGCCTTGCGTTTATGAGCTCCTACGAGCAGTACTTC.

The chain couples TRBV7-2 to TRBJ1-2; D perhaps matches TRBD1 (5 bases). Germline values: CDR1 SGHTA, CDR2 FQGNSA. The CDR3 loop spans 14 amino acids. V lost 5 bases to trimming and J lost 5 bases, with 15 bases between them. CDR3 in DNA: TGTGCCAGCAGCCCCGGGGGGTTCGGGTATGGCTACACCTTC. Protein sequence: CASSPGGFGYGYTF.

The chain links TRBV27 to TRBJ1-1; no clear D. CDR3 length equals 13 residues. With 6 bases removed from V and 0 bases from J, the gap between germline ends came to 8 bases. Germline V gene lookup returns CDR1 MNHEY and CDR2 SMNVEV (reference sequence). The DNA for the CDR3 is TGTGCCAGCAGAAGGGATATGAACACTGAAGCTTTCTTT. It translates to CASRRDMNTEAFF.

V and J are TRBV19 and TRBJ2-2; no clear D gene. The CDR3 consists of 12 residues. The V gene lost 5 bases and the J gene lost 8 bases, with 9 bases spanning the gap. Per germline, CDR1 LNHDA and CDR2 SQIVND (reference sequence). CDR3 region: CASSYLLGELFF. The CDR3 DNA is TGTGCCAGTAGTTATCTTTTGGGGGAGCTGTTTTTT. The full variable domain, in which reference TRBV19 and TRBJ2-2 provide the parts outside the CDR3, is DGGITQSPKYLFRKEGQNVTLSCEQNLNHDAMYWYRQDPGQGLRLIYYSQIVNDFQKGDIAEGYSVSREKKESFPLTVTSAQKNPTAFYLCASSYLLGELFFGEGSRLTVL.

This clone was counted a single time. The chain has TRBV21-1 and TRBJ1-1; the listed D gene, TRBD1, was not tested against the DNA. TRBV21-1 is a pseudogene locus. The CDR3 loop spans 13 amino acids. CDR3: CASSNWPGGEAFF. The CDR3 DNA reads as TGTGCCAGCAGCAATTGGCCAGGGGGGGAAGCTTTCTTT.

This clone was found once. The rearrangement uses TRBV7-9 and TRBJ2-2, with D unresolved. Trimming pared 4 bases from V and 0 bases from J, leaving 9 bases between. CDR1 is SEHNR and CDR2 is FQNEAQ in the germline V gene (reference sequence). The CDR3 spans 15 residues. The CDR3 DNA is TGTGCCAGCAGCTATATCCAGACGAACACCGGGGAGCTGTTTTTT. Translated: CASSYIQTNTGELFF.

The chain joins TRBV19 to TRBJ2-6, with 7 nucleotides matching TRBD2. The CDR3 is made up of 17 amino acids. From germline, CDR1 is LNHDA and CDR2 SQIVND (reference sequence). With V trimmed by 10 bases and J by 3 bases, 15 bases remained unmatched. CDR3 bases: TGTGCCACTAGGGGCGGGGGAAGACGGAATGGGGCCAACGTCCTGACTTTC. This encodes CATRGGGRRNGANVLTF.

The CDR3 spells CASSPKGSKTQYF. CDR3 coding DNA: TGCGCCAGCAGTCCCAAGGGGAGCAAGACCCAGTACTTC. The chain links TRBV4-3 to TRBJ2-5; D is possibly TRBD1 or TRBD2 (5 bases each). Germline CDR1 and CDR2: LGHNA and YSLEER. V shed 6 bases and J shed 6 bases, with 14 bases lying between them. The CDR3 has 13 amino acids.

In its sample, this clone was seen once. The rearrangement uses TRBV5-1 and TRBJ2-7; D is uncertain. Germline-derived CDR1 and CDR2 are SGHRS and YFSETQ. Trimming took 0 bases from V and 7 from J, leaving 14 bases between them. CDR3 length equals 14 residues. CDR3 nucleotide sequence: TGCGCCAGCAGCTTGGGGGGATCGTACGGGGAGCAGTACTTC. As protein: CASSLGGSYGEQYF.

This chain's CDR3 is CASRPWAMNTEAFF. The CDR3 DNA reads as TGTGCCAGCAGGCCTTGGGCCATGAACACTGAAGCTTTCTTT. The chain uses TRBV7-9 and TRBJ1-1; D uncertain. The CDR3 length is 14 residues. The V gene lost 6 bases and the J gene lost 0 bases, with 11 bases spanning the gap. The germline V gene encodes CDR1 SEHNR and CDR2 FQNEAQ (reference sequence).

The chain combines TRBV19 with TRBJ2-3; D not certain. The CDR3 is made up of 15 amino acids. Germline V gives CDR1 LNHDA, CDR2 SQIVND (reference sequence). The V end was cut by 2 bases, the J end by 0 bases, with 9 bases between. The CDR3 here is CASSIRVSSTDTQYF. CDR3 bases: TGTGCCAGTAGTATACGGGTTTCTAGCACAGATACGCAGTATTTT.

The chain joins TRBV6-5 to TRBJ2-7; 10 bases map to TRBD2. There are 15 residues in the CDR3. V dropped 2 bases and J dropped 6; count of bases not matched to a gene: 7. Germline-derived CDR1 and CDR2 are MNHEY and SVGAGI. Here the CDR3 reads CASSYDLAGVREQYF. The CDR3 DNA reads TGTGCCAGCAGTTACGATCTAGCGGGAGTTCGCGAGCAGTACTTC.

CDR3 sequence reads: CASSIEFRMNTEAFF. CDR3 DNA: TGTGCCAGTAGTATAGAGTTCCGGATGAACACTGAAGCTTTCTTT. The V gene is TRBV19, the J gene TRBJ1-1; D unresolved. CDR3 length: 15 residues. V gave up 0 bases and J gave up 0 bases, with 8 bases separating them. Germline CDR1 LNHDA, CDR2 SQIVND (reference sequence). Together with reference TRBV19 and TRBJ1-1, the CDR3 gives the full variable domain: DGGITQSPKYLFRKEGQNVTLSCEQNLNHDAMYWYRQDPGQGLRLIYYSQIVNDFQKGDIAEGYSVSREKKESFPLTVTSAQKNPTAFYLCASSIEFRMNTEAFFGQGTRLTVV.

In this sample, this clone turned up once. The CDR3 DNA reads TGCGCCAGCAGCCCTGGGACAGGGAGGGCAGATACGCAGTATTTT. Translated, it gives CASSPGTGRADTQYF. The rearrangement joins TRBV4-1 to TRBJ2-3; 9 nucleotides align to TRBD1. This CDR3 region has 15 residues. Germline CDR1 and CDR2: MGHRA and YSYEKL. V lost 4 bases and J lost 4; bases outside the gene matches: 6.

This clone showed up just a few times. The chain carries TRBV7-9 and TRBJ2-7, with D possibly matching TRBD1 (7 bases). V shed 5 bases and J shed 0 bases, with 14 bases lying between them. CDR3 length equals 15 residues. The germline gives CDR1 SEHNR, CDR2 FQNEAQ (reference sequence). CDR3 region: CASSPEGARSYEQYF. DNA for the CDR3: TGTGCCAGCAGCCCGGAGGGGGCCCGCTCCTACGAGCAGTACTTC.

As for this clone: The sample holds other DNA sequences that translate to the same CDR3. This chain connects TRBV4-2 to TRBJ2-3; 8 bases agree with TRBD1. J lost 4 bases, V lost 4 bases, and 16 bases had no gene match. The CDR3 is 18 amino acids. Germline loops: CDR1 LGHNA, CDR2 YNFKEQ. The CDR3, as DNA: TGTGCCAGCAGCCCCTGGGGGCCAGGACAGGGTATAGCAGATACGCAGTATTTT. Translation: CASSPWGPGQGIADTQYF.

This sequence joins TRBV19 and TRBJ2-2, with unresolved D. This CDR3 region has 16 residues. Trimming stripped 1 base from V and 2 bases from J, with 11 bases between. CDR1 and CDR2 from the germline V gene are LNHDA and SQIVND (reference sequence). In DNA, the CDR3 is TGTGCCAGTAGTATAGGGGCGGCAACTAACACCGGGGAGCTGTTTTTT. Amino acid sequence: CASSIGAATNTGELFF. Filled out from reference TRBV19 and TRBJ2-2, the complete variable domain reads DGGITQSPKYLFRKEGQNVTLSCEQNLNHDAMYWYRQDPGQGLRLIYYSQIVNDFQKGDIAEGYSVSREKKESFPLTVTSAQKNPTAFYLCASSIGAATNTGELFFGEGSRLTVL.